This TCR beta chain is from a study of T cells in localized non-small cell lung cancer. The CDR3 runs to 16 residues. Germline-derived CDR1 and CDR2 are MGHRA and YSYEKL. The V end was cut by 3 bases, the J end by 4 bases, with 16 bases between. Regarding the study as a whole: Prolonged overall survival went with higher T cell density in the blood. Sequencing was restricted to one tumor region; therefore, heterogeneity remains possible. There were a median roughly 62 of the top 100 tumor clones appearing in adjacent lung. The highest T cell clonality was in uninvolved adjacent lung, above tumor.

TCRdb keeps only in-frame clones here, not all; method: immunoSEQ multiplex PCR. The data show about 40,000 clones, 70% to 90% seen once. Remarks on this clone: As yet, its antigen is unknown.

Source: peripheral blood, taken before any cancer treatment. The gene calls are TRBV4-1 and TRBJ1-5; TRBD1 might be the D (6 bases). This sequence originates from a man between 35 and 75 years old with stage I lung adenocarcinoma. The CDR3 sequence: CASSQGGLASNQPQHF. The CDR3 DNA reads as TGCGCCAGCAGCCAGGGGGGGCTCGCTTCAAATCAGCCCCAGCATTTT.